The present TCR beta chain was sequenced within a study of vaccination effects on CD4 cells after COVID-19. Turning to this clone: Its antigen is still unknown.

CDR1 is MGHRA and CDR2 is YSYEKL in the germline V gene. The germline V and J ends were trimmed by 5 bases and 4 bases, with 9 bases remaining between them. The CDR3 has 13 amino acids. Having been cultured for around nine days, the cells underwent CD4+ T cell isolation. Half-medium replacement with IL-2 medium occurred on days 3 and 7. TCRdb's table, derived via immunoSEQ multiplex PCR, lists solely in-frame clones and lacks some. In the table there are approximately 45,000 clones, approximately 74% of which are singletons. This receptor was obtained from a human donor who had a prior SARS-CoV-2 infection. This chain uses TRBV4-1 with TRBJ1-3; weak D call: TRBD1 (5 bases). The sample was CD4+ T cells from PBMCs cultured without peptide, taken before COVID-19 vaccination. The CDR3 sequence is CASSGPGGNTIYF. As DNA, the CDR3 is TGCGCCAGCAGCGGTCCAGGGGGAAACACCATATATTTT.